These 31 T cell receptor beta chains were sequenced from one sample in a study of cytomegalovirus exposure and HLA in healthy donors. The PCR ran on 60 Vbeta and 13 Jbeta primers. Assay: immunoSEQ multiplex PCR; the TCRdb copy retains only in-frame clones and omits some. The sample includes about 200,000 clones, 82% seen only once; the top ten take 6.5%. Sequenced material: PBMCs. Receptors originate from a woman aged 45-65 years in good health and CMV-seropositive.

V and J are TRBV28 and TRBJ1-1, with TRBD1 identical over 7 bases. J lost 5 bases, V lost 4 bases, and 7 bases had no gene match. The CDR3 extends over 14 amino acids. Germline CDR1 and CDR2: MDHEN and SYDVKM. CDR3 residues: CASSSRGRWTEAFF. CDR3 in DNA: TGTGCCAGCAGTTCTAGGGGGCGATGGACTGAAGCTTTCTTT.

The J gene is TRBJ2-1, the V gene TRBV11-2; 8 bases map to TRBD2. The CDR3 has 12 residues. V was pared by 4 bases and J by 10 bases, with 3 bases of the junction left unmatched. The germline gives CDR1 SGHAT, CDR2 FQNNGV. The CDR3 nucleotides read TGTGCCAGCAGCTCCTTAGCGGGGGAGCAGTTCTTC. Its protein product is CASSSLAGEQFF.

This rearrangement joins TRBV7-9 to TRBJ2-1; possibly TRBD2 for D (7 bases). The V gene's germline CDR1 is SEHNR and CDR2 FQNEAQ (reference sequence). Between the trimmed V and J ends, which lost 5 bases and 0 bases, there was a span of 11 bases. The CDR3 spans 15 residues. CDR3 nucleotides: TGTGCCAGCAGCCTACGGGGGGCCTCCTACAATGAGCAGTTCTTC. Translating gives CASSLRGASYNEQFF.

The gene calls are TRBV5-1 and TRBJ2-7; the D is unclear. The germline V gene has CDR1 SGHRS and CDR2 YFSETQ. V lost 5 bases, J lost 0 bases, and 12 bases lay in between. This CDR3 has 14 amino acids. The DNA for the CDR3 is TGCGCCAGCAGATTTCGACAAACCTCCTACGAGCAGTACTTC. As protein: CASRFRQTSYEQYF.

The chain combines TRBV7-2 with TRBJ2-3; a weak D match, TRBD2 (6 bases). The CDR3 totals 13 residues. Deletions cut 3 bases from V and 6 bases from J, with 10 bases between. Per the germline V gene, CDR1 is SGHTA and CDR2 is FQGNSA. The CDR3, as DNA: TGTGCCAGCAGCTTGGGACTGGGGGATACGCAGTATTTT. This gives the protein CASSLGLGDTQYF.

CDR3 coding DNA: TGTGCCAGCAGCTTTCCGGGGTCCAATGGCTACACCTTC. The encoded protein is CASSFPGSNGYTF. The rearrangement links TRBV7-2 to TRBJ1-2; no clear D gene. Trimming pared 3 bases from V and 6 bases from J, leaving 11 bases between. This CDR3 contains 13 residues. Germline assignment: CDR1 SGHTA and CDR2 FQGNSA.

About this clone itself: Its ends do not fully match the called genes, so a read error is possible. The chain couples TRBV7-9 to TRBJ2-5; 16 positions match TRBD2. The CDR3 totals 18 residues. The germline gives CDR1 SEHNR, CDR2 FQNEAQ (reference sequence). The DNA for the CDR3 is TGTTCCAGCAGCTTCGGGACTAGCGGGGGGGGAGTTCAAGAGACCCAGTACTTC. It yields the protein CSSSFGTSGGGVQETQYF. Filled out from reference TRBV7-9 and TRBJ2-5, the complete variable domain reads DTGVSQNPRHKITKRGQNVTFRCDPISEHNRLYWYRQTLGQGPEFLTYFQNEAQLEKSRLLSDRFSAERPKGSFSTLEIQRTEQGDSAMYLCSSSFGTSGGGVQETQYFGPGTRLLVL.

The rearrangement links TRBV28 to TRBJ2-3; 9 bases agree with TRBD1. After removal of 5 bases from V and 4 bases from J, the junction contained 13 bases not matched to a gene. Germline V lookup: CDR1 MDHEN, CDR2 SYDVKM. The CDR3 length is 17 residues. For the CDR3, the DNA is TGTGCCAGCAGTCTCGGACAGGGGAGGCCAATCGCAGATACGCAGTATTTT. It yields the protein CASSLGQGRPIADTQYF.

The V call is TRBV25-1, the J call TRBJ2-5; 10 bases match TRBD1. Germline CDR1 is MGHDK and CDR2 is SYGVNS. J gave up 5 bases and V 7 bases, and 13 bases lay outside the gene matches. The CDR3 contains 16 residues. DNA for the CDR3: TGTGCCAGCACCCCCCGGGGGACAGGGGTGCGGGAGACCCAGTACTTC. As protein: CASTPRGTGVRETQYF.

The chain uses TRBV7-9 and TRBJ2-1, with 10 positions matching TRBD1. The CDR3 totals 16 residues. From germline, CDR1 is SEHNR and CDR2 FQNEAQ (reference sequence). V dropped 3 bases and J dropped 3; count of bases not matched to a gene: 5. DNA of the CDR3: TGTGCCAGCAGCTTCCTGACAGGGGGCTTCTACAATGAGCAGTTCTTC. Translation gives CASSFLTGGFYNEQFF.

The chain employs TRBV7-8 and TRBJ1-2, with D possibly being TRBD1 (5 bases). V shed 1 base and J shed 4 bases, with 16 bases lying between them. Germline V lookup: CDR1 SGHVS, CDR2 FQNEAQ. The CDR3 is made up of 16 amino acids. The CDR3 nucleotides are TGTGCCAGCAGCTTAGGTGGAGGGGCATCTTTCTATGGCTACACCTTC. The encoded protein is CASSLGGGASFYGYTF.

The CDR3 bases are TGTGCCAGCAGCTTACGGCAGGAAACCGGAGAAAAACTGTTTTTT. Its translation is CASSLRQETGEKLFF. The J gene is TRBJ1-4, the V gene TRBV5-5; D unclear. The CDR3 loop spans 15 amino acids. Germline CDR1 and CDR2: SGHKS and YYEKEE (reference sequence). V dropped 2 bases and J dropped 8 bases, with 16 bases sitting between them.

The CDR3 region has the DNA TGTGCCAGCAGCTTAGAGGAGGGTTACTACACCTTC. Protein: CASSLEEGYYTF. The gene calls are TRBV7-9 and TRBJ1-2; no firm D call. CDR1 and CDR2 from the germline V gene are SEHNR and FQNEAQ (reference sequence). The CDR3 contains 12 residues. V dropped 1 base and J dropped 10 bases, with 10 bases sitting between them.

The V and J genes are TRBV7-6 and TRBJ2-5; TRBD2 agrees at 7 bases. The CDR3 sequence is 15 residues long. The trim removed 5 bases at V and 4 bases at J, leaving 10 bases unmatched. Germline lookup yields CDR1 SGHVS and CDR2 FNYEAQ. CDR3 bases: TGTGCCAGCAGCCCCACCGGACTAGAAGGAGAGACCCAGTACTTC. Translated: CASSPTGLEGETQYF.

This chain joins TRBV4-3 and TRBJ2-1, with 8 bases that match TRBD2. The CDR3 contains 13 residues. Trimming cost V 4 bases and J 6 bases; bases outside gene matches: 2. The germline CDR1 and CDR2 sequences are LGHNA and YSLEER. For the CDR3, the DNA is TGCGCCAGCAGCCTCCGGGGGGGCAATGAGCAGTTCTTC. Amino acid sequence: CASSLRGGNEQFF.

The chain joins TRBV2 to TRBJ1-5; D is perhaps TRBD1 (5 bases). CDR1 and CDR2 from the germline V gene are SNHLY and FYNNEI. Trimming removed 4 bases from V and 3 bases from J, with 10 bases in between. The CDR3 spans 14 residues. The CDR3 nucleotides read TGTGCCAGCAGTGCGGGGCGGGACAATCAGCCCCAGCATTTT. Amino acids: CASSAGRDNQPQHF.

The V gene is TRBV7-9, the J gene TRBJ1-4; TRBD1 aligns across 10 bases. CDR3 length: 17 amino acids. CDR1 SEHNR and CDR2 FQNEAQ come from the germline V gene (reference sequence). The trim removed 3 bases at V and 0 bases at J, leaving 4 bases unmatched. The CDR3 DNA follows: TGTGCCAGCAGCTTGGGACAGGGGACTGCAACTAATGAAAAACTGTTTTTT. This translates into CASSLGQGTATNEKLFF.

The V and J genes are TRBV7-2 and TRBJ2-3; D might be TRBD2 (6 bases). The CDR3 is 15 residues long. The germline gives CDR1 SGHTA, CDR2 FQGNSA. The ends were cut back, 2 bases at V and 1 base at J, with 10 bases in the middle. CDR3 residues: CASSLYASGTDTQYF. The CDR3 DNA reads as TGTGCCAGCAGCTTATATGCTAGCGGCACAGATACGCAGTATTTT.

The gene calls are TRBV2 and TRBJ2-7; D may be TRBD2 (5 bases). The V gene lost 4 bases and the J gene lost 4 bases, with 14 bases spanning the gap. The CDR3 runs to 14 residues. Germline V gene data show CDR1 as SNHLY and CDR2 as FYNNEI. The CDR3 reads CASSGPGDWYEQYF. The CDR3, as DNA: TGTGCCAGCAGTGGTCCCGGGGATTGGTACGAGCAGTACTTC. The full variable domain, in which reference TRBV2 and TRBJ2-7 provide the parts outside the CDR3, is EPEVTQTPSHQVTQMGQEVILRCVPISNHLYFYWYRQILGQKVEFLVSFYNNEISEKSEIFDDQFSVERPDGSNFTLKIRSTKLEDSAMYFCASSGPGDWYEQYFGPGTRLTVT.

This rearrangement joins TRBV9 to TRBJ1-2; D not resolved. This CDR3 has 15 residues. The V gene lost 0 bases and the J gene lost 0 bases, with 9 bases spanning the gap. Germline values: CDR1 SGDLS, CDR2 YYNGEE. The CDR3 spells CASSVAVATNYGYTF. The CDR3 DNA is TGTGCCAGCAGCGTAGCTGTGGCAACTAACTATGGCTACACCTTC.

V and J are TRBV5-5 and TRBJ1-6, with 7 bases that match TRBD1. The germline gives CDR1 SGHKS, CDR2 YYEKEE (reference sequence). V shed 2 bases and J 7 bases; nucleotides not matched to a gene: 0. The CDR3 is 13 amino acids. CDR3 nucleotide sequence: TGTGCCAGCAGCTTACAGGGGAATTCACCCCTCCACTTT. Amino acid sequence: CASSLQGNSPLHF.

The J gene is TRBJ1-4, the V gene TRBV5-1; D is perhaps TRBD1 (5 bases). The CDR3 spans 15 residues. In germline, CDR1 is SGHRS, CDR2 YFSETQ. Trimming left V 4 bases short and J 3 bases short, with 13 bases between. In DNA form, the CDR3 reads TGCGCCAGCAGCCTATCAGGGTCTGCTAATGAAAAACTGTTTTTT. This sequence encodes CASSLSGSANEKLFF.

V and J are TRBV5-4 and TRBJ2-1; D is ambiguous. This CDR3 is 14 amino acids long. Looked up from germline, CDR1 is SGHNT and CDR2 is YYREEE (reference sequence). Trimming cost V 7 bases and J 0 bases, with 11 bases left between them. The CDR3, as DNA: TGTGCCAGCGAATACGCCGGCTCCTACAATGAGCAGTTCTTC. Its translation: CASEYAGSYNEQFF.

J is TRBJ1-5 and V is TRBV11-2, with D possibly TRBD1 on 5 matching bases. The CDR3 consists of 15 residues. Germline V gene lookup returns CDR1 SGHAT and CDR2 FQNNGV. V shed 1 base and J shed 2 bases, with 9 bases lying between them. The CDR3 coding sequence is TGTGCCAGCAGCTTAGCAGGGTACGGCAATCAGCCCCAGCATTTT. Translating gives CASSLAGYGNQPQHF.

A remark on this clone: The junction shows a germline mismatch at one end, possibly a read error. This chain joins TRBV6-1 and TRBJ1-2; D is unclear. Germline-derived CDR1 and CDR2 are MNHNS and SASEGT. The CDR3 totals 13 residues. The CDR3 here is CASTESGRYGYTF. The CDR3 DNA reads as TGTGCCAGCACTGAATCTGGGAGGTATGGCTACACCTTC.

The gene calls are TRBV6-1 and TRBJ1-3; 9 bases are a match to TRBD1. This CDR3 contains 15 residues. In germline, CDR1 is MNHNS, CDR2 SASEGT. Trimming cost V 8 bases and J 3 bases; bases outside gene matches: 8. The CDR3: CASGTGTGYGNTIYF. The DNA of the CDR3 is TGTGCCAGCGGTACCGGGACAGGGTATGGAAACACCATATATTTT.

The rearrangement joins TRBV28 to TRBJ1-3; 7 bases are a match to TRBD1. V was clipped by 7 bases and J by 4 bases; unmatched bases: 10. The germline V gene encodes CDR1 MDHEN and CDR2 SYDVKM. CDR3 length: 15 amino acids. CDR3 coding DNA: TGTGCCAGCACCCCGGGACAGTTAGCAGGAAACACCATATATTTT. It yields the protein CASTPGQLAGNTIYF.

CDR3 in DNA: TGTGCCAGCAGCCCCGGGGGAGCGGATACGCAGTATTTT. This translates into CASSPGGADTQYF. The rearrangement uses TRBV11-3 and TRBJ2-3; tentative D call: TRBD2 (6 bases). The CDR3 loop spans 13 amino acids. CDR1 SGHNT and CDR2 YENEEA come from the germline V gene. Trimming cost V 5 bases and J 6 bases, with 12 bases left between them.

The chain is built from TRBV7-8 and TRBJ2-4, with TRBD2 matching 15 bases. Germline CDR1 is SGHVS and CDR2 is FQNEAQ. Germline trimming cut 3 bases from V and 3 bases from J; bases unmatched to any gene: 15. CDR3 size: 21 residues. The CDR3 is CASSLYSGLAGGGRGKNIQYF. The CDR3 DNA reads TGTGCCAGCAGCTTGTATTCAGGACTAGCGGGAGGGGGGCGAGGCAAAAACATTCAGTACTTC.

The rearrangement joins TRBV19 to TRBJ1-1; D possibly corresponds to TRBD1 (5 bases). The V end was cut by 4 bases, the J end by 1 base, with 10 bases between. The CDR3 contains 14 residues. Germline loops: CDR1 LNHDA, CDR2 SQIVND (reference sequence). As DNA, the CDR3 is TGTGCCAGTAGTACCCAGGACACGAACACTGAAGCTTTCTTT. This encodes CASSTQDTNTEAFF.

The chain couples TRBV28 to TRBJ2-1, with 8 bases lining up with TRBD2. This CDR3 contains 15 residues. Germline-derived CDR1 and CDR2 are MDHEN and SYDVKM. V lost 8 bases, J lost 7 bases, and 13 bases stayed unmatched. CDR3 sequence: CASGRGRNGRNEQFF. Written as DNA, the CDR3 is TGTGCCAGCGGTCGCGGGAGGAATGGGAGGAATGAGCAGTTCTTC.